This TCR beta chain appears in the sequencing data of a study of T cell changes during pregnancy in multiple sclerosis. Some clones are missing from TCRdb's copy, which holds only in-frame ones; the method was immunoSEQ multiplex PCR. The data show 50,000 to 65,000 clones, roughly 92% seen once. This CDR3 is 13 amino acids long. CDR1 SGHVS and CDR2 FNYEAQ come from the germline V gene. V lost 5 bases, J lost 3 bases, and 3 bases stayed unmatched. The gene calls are TRBV7-6 and TRBJ2-7; 8 bases align to TRBD1. The specimen comprised CD8+ T cells from peripheral blood mononuclear cells, sampled in the second trimester of pregnancy. This TCR derives from a female donor with multiple sclerosis, enrolled in a pregnancy study. CDR3 sequence (DNA): TGTGCCAGCAGCCTACAGGGGGTCTACGAGCAGTACTTC. As protein: CASSLQGVYEQYF.